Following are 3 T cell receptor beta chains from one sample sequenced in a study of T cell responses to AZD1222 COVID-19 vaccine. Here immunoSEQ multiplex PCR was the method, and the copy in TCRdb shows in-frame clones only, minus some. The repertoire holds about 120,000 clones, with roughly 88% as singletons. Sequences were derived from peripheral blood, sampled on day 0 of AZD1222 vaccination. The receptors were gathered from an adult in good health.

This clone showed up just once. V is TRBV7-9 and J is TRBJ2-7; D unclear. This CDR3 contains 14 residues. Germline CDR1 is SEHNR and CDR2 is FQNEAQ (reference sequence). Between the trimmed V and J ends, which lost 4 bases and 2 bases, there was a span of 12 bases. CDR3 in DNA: TGTGCCAGCAGCTCCCGCCGGCAGCCCTACGAGCAGTACTTC. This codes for CASSSRRQPYEQYF.

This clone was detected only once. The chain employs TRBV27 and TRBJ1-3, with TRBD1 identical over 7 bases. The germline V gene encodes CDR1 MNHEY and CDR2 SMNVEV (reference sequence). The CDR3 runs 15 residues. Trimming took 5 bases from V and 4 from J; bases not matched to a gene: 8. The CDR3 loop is CASSRSRQGGNTIYF. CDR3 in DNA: TGTGCCAGCAGTCGGTCTCGACAGGGCGGAAACACCATATATTTT.

The CDR3 spells CASSAGGYSGNTIYF. The DNA of the CDR3 is TGTGCCAGCAGCGCAGGGGGTTACTCTGGAAACACCATATATTTT. The chain couples TRBV9 to TRBJ1-3; TRBD1 agrees at 7 bases. Germline CDR1 SGDLS, CDR2 YYNGEE. V lost 3 bases, J lost 0 bases, and 3 bases stayed unmatched. The CDR3 contains 15 residues.